This passage covers 31 T cell receptor beta chains from one sample sequenced in a study of T-cell memory formation after mild COVID-19. TCRdb redid the calling of the 5' RACE reads with MiXCR, one entry per CDR3 protein. The sample shows about 210,000 distinct CDR3 sequences, around 25% of them seen only once. The material sequenced was PBMCs or a T cell subset sorted from them (not recorded which). Receptors originate from an adult woman who had mild COVID-19 (a few samples of this study predate the infection). Cell type and time point are not known.

The V gene is TRBV5-1, the J gene TRBJ2-7; TRBD1 is a possible D gene (5 bases). Per the germline V gene, CDR1 is SGHRS and CDR2 is YFSETQ. V lost 0 bases and J lost 2, with 18 bases in between. The CDR3 consists of 17 residues. As DNA, the CDR3 is TGCGCCAGCAGCTTGGTATCTCCCAGGGTTCAGGCCTACGAGCAGTACTTC. It yields the protein CASSLVSPRVQAYEQYF.

The chain joins TRBV9 to TRBJ1-2; 8 bases are a match to TRBD1. The length of the CDR3 is 16 residues. Germline assignment: CDR1 SGDLS and CDR2 YYNGEE. J lost 8 bases, V lost 0 bases, and 12 bases had no gene match. Here the CDR3 reads CASSVAPLQTGEGYTF. The CDR3 nucleotides are TGTGCCAGCAGCGTAGCCCCTCTCCAGACAGGGGAAGGCTACACCTTC.

This clonotype was counted between two and nine times. The rearrangement joins TRBV4-3 to TRBJ2-2; D is perhaps TRBD1 (6 bases). The CDR3 extends over 16 amino acids. Germline V gives CDR1 LGHNA, CDR2 YSLEER. Trimming removed 0 bases from V and 4 bases from J, with 12 bases in between. The CDR3 spells CASSQERGHSTGELFF. CDR3 in DNA: TGCGCCAGCAGCCAAGAAAGGGGACACTCCACCGGGGAGCTGTTTTTT.

The chain carries TRBV24-1 and TRBJ2-1; D gene uncertain. Trimming took 7 bases from V and 6 from J, leaving 6 bases between them. The CDR3 sequence is 11 residues long. Germline lookup yields CDR1 KGHDR and CDR2 SFDVKD. The CDR3: CATSGFNEQFF. CDR3 nucleotides: TGTGCCACCAGCGGTTTCAATGAGCAGTTCTTC.

The chain is built from TRBV2 and TRBJ2-5; D gene uncertain. Germline loops: CDR1 SNHLY, CDR2 FYNNEI. V dropped 6 bases and J dropped 2 bases, with 10 bases sitting between them. This CDR3 contains 13 residues. Written as DNA, the CDR3 is TGTGCCAGCAGCGCCTCCGGTCAAGAGACCCAGTACTTC. Amino acid sequence: CASSASGQETQYF. Full variable domain (remainder filled in from reference TRBV2 and TRBJ2-5): EPEVTQTPSHQVTQMGQEVILRCVPISNHLYFYWYRQILGQKVEFLVSFYNNEISEKSEIFDDQFSVERPDGSNFTLKIRSTKLEDSAMYFCASSASGQETQYFGPGTRLLVL.

This clonotype was seen a few times. The genes are TRBV2 and TRBJ2-7; no clear D gene. Germline V gene data show CDR1 as SNHLY and CDR2 as FYNNEI. The CDR3 length is 11 residues. Trimming cost V 10 bases and J 0 bases, with 7 bases left between them. CDR3 sequence: CATAASYEQYF. CDR3 in DNA: TGTGCCACGGCGGCCTCCTACGAGCAGTACTTC.

Here the CDR3 reads CAISANQAYEQYF. The CDR3 coding sequence is TGTGCCATCAGTGCGAACCAAGCCTACGAGCAGTACTTC. This chain connects TRBV10-3 to TRBJ2-7; D ambiguous. The CDR3 has 13 residues. Per germline, CDR1 ENHRY and CDR2 SYGVKD. V lost 4 bases to trimming and J lost 2 bases, with 9 bases between them.

The chain joins TRBV20-1 to TRBJ2-3; 15 bases fit TRBD2. CDR1 and CDR2 (germline): DFQATT, SNEGSKA (reference sequence). This CDR3 has 14 residues. Trimming at V came to 7 bases and at J to 4 bases, leaving 3 bases not matched to a gene. The CDR3 region is CSGWTSGRADTQYF. For the CDR3, the DNA is TGCAGTGGATGGACTAGCGGGAGGGCAGATACGCAGTATTTT.

This clonotype was observed a few times. V gene TRBV20-1 combines with J gene TRBJ2-7; D possibly corresponds to TRBD1 (6 bases). CDR3 length: 12 residues. Germline V gene lookup returns CDR1 DFQATT and CDR2 SNEGSKA (reference sequence). Trimming cost V 6 bases and J 2 bases, with 11 bases left between them. CDR3 sequence: CSAVTGTYEQYF. CDR3 bases: TGCAGTGCAGTAACAGGGACCTACGAGCAGTACTTC.

CDR3 loop: CASRKTGNYGYTF. In DNA form, the CDR3 reads TGTGCCAGCAGAAAGACAGGGAACTATGGCTACACCTTC. This rearrangement joins TRBV12-3 or TRBV12-4 to TRBJ1-2; TRBD1 agrees at 7 bases. V was pared by 6 bases and J by 2 bases, with 3 bases of the junction left unmatched. The CDR3 is 13 amino acids.

This chain uses TRBV7-8 with TRBJ1-2; 11 positions match TRBD1. The CDR3 extends over 17 amino acids. J was trimmed by 4 bases and V by 5 bases; bases with no gene match: 12. Germline values: CDR1 SGHVS, CDR2 FQNEAQ. The CDR3 sequence: CASSLTRTGGYSYGYTF. The CDR3 DNA is TGTGCCAGCAGCCTCACCCGGACAGGGGGCTATAGCTATGGCTACACCTTC.

J is TRBJ1-1 and V is TRBV12-3 or TRBV12-4; no clear D gene. V lost 3 bases, J lost 1 base, and 9 bases lay in between. The CDR3 length is 14 residues. CDR3 DNA: TGTGCCAGCAGTTTGTCCGGCTGGAACACTGAAGCTTTCTTT. Translated, it gives CASSLSGWNTEAFF.

The sample holds a few counts of this clonotype. The chain couples TRBV7-8 to TRBJ1-6; D is unclear. In germline, CDR1 is SGHVS, CDR2 FQNEAQ. The CDR3 spans 13 residues. Trimming pared 5 bases from V and 7 bases from J, leaving 9 bases between. CDR3 amino acids: CASSPRLNSPLHF. CDR3 DNA sequence: TGTGCCAGCAGCCCCAGACTCAATTCACCCCTCCACTTT.

V gene TRBV7-9 combines with J gene TRBJ2-1; D is undetermined. Trimming pared 4 bases from V and 7 bases from J, leaving 11 bases between. The CDR3 consists of 13 residues. Per germline, CDR1 SEHNR and CDR2 FQNEAQ (reference sequence). CDR3 sequence: CASSWPPRNEQFF. CDR3 nucleotides: TGTGCCAGCAGCTGGCCTCCGCGGAATGAGCAGTTCTTC.

This clonotype appeared a single time. V is TRBV5-1 and J is TRBJ2-1; D may correspond to TRBD1 or TRBD2 (5 bases each). CDR1 SGHRS and CDR2 YFSETQ come from the germline V gene. V gave up 4 bases and J gave up 5 bases, with 16 bases separating them. This CDR3 spans 15 amino acids. CDR3 sequence: CASSGNLGTDNEQFF. Here the CDR3 DNA reads TGCGCCAGCAGCGGGAACCTAGGGACCGACAATGAGCAGTTCTTC.

This clonotype was seen more than once but under ten times. The V gene is TRBV12-3 or TRBV12-4, the J gene TRBJ2-1, with 7 bases fitting TRBD2. V was pared by 4 bases and J by 4 bases, with 4 bases of the junction left unmatched. The CDR3 is 14 residues long. CDR3 residues: CASSWGGEYNEQFF. The CDR3 DNA follows: TGTGCCAGCAGTTGGGGGGGAGAATACAATGAGCAGTTCTTC.

In its sample, this clonotype was seen a few times. The chain couples TRBV12-3 or TRBV12-4 to TRBJ2-7; TRBD1 might be the D (5 bases). The V and J ends lost 2 bases and 5 bases respectively, with 13 bases between them. This CDR3 is 14 amino acids long. In DNA form, the CDR3 reads TGTGCCAGCAGTTTACTCCAGGGTCCGCACGAGCAGTACTTC. Its translation: CASSLLQGPHEQYF.

This clonotype was observed many times. The chain employs TRBV12-3 or TRBV12-4 and TRBJ1-5; TRBD1 aligns across 8 bases. With 4 bases clipped from V and 6 bases from J, the junction kept 5 bases outside the gene matches. The CDR3 covers 14 residues. The CDR3 DNA reads as TGTGCCAGCAGTTCGGACAGGGCGGGTCAGCCCCAGCATTTT. Amino acid sequence: CASSSDRAGQPQHF.

This rearrangement joins TRBV7-9 to TRBJ2-7; 10 nucleotides agree with TRBD1. The CDR3 totals 15 residues. V dropped 5 bases and J dropped 3; count of bases not matched to a gene: 7. Germline V gives CDR1 SEHNR, CDR2 FQNEAQ (reference sequence). The CDR3 is CASSRETGGNYEQYF. The CDR3 DNA is TGTGCCAGCAGCAGGGAGACAGGGGGCAACTACGAGCAGTACTTC.

V gene TRBV27 combines with J gene TRBJ2-7, with D possibly being TRBD2 (6 bases). Germline values: CDR1 MNHEY, CDR2 SMNVEV (reference sequence). The CDR3 extends over 17 amino acids. Trimming took off 8 bases at V and 0 bases at J, with 23 bases between the two ends. In nucleotides, the CDR3 is TGTGCCAGCTGCCCGGGACTGAGTATGACCAGCTCCTACGAGCAGTACTTC. Translation: CASCPGLSMTSSYEQYF.

The chain couples TRBV29-1 to TRBJ2-7; the match to TRBD2 covers 7 bases. The CDR3 extends over 15 amino acids. Unmatched junction bases numbered 7, after V lost 2 bases and J lost 0 bases. Germline V gene lookup returns CDR1 SQVTM and CDR2 ANQGSEA. The CDR3 loop reads CSVERAGENSYEQYF. The CDR3 nucleotides are TGCAGCGTTGAAAGGGCGGGGGAAAACTCCTACGAGCAGTACTTC.

This clonotype was seen ten or more times. The V and J genes are TRBV4-2 and TRBJ2-3; 10 bases map to TRBD2. Looked up from germline, CDR1 is LGHNA and CDR2 is YNFKEQ. The CDR3 is made up of 16 amino acids. Trimming cost V 0 bases and J 5 bases; bases outside gene matches: 5. In nucleotides, the CDR3 is TGTGCCAGCAGCCAAGAAGGAGCTAGCGGGGGAGATACGCAGTATTTT. The encoded protein is CASSQEGASGGDTQYF.

The rearrangement joins TRBV18 to TRBJ2-7, with 8 nucleotides matching TRBD1. Germline CDR1 reads KGHSH; CDR2 reads LQKENI. The CDR3 has 14 residues. J lost 5 bases, V lost 4 bases, and 7 bases had no gene match. The CDR3 region is CASSLRDRTDEQYF. The CDR3 region has the DNA TGTGCCAGCTCACTCCGGGACAGGACCGACGAGCAGTACTTC.

This chain joins TRBV6-5 and TRBJ1-1; D is possibly TRBD1 (5 bases). V was pared by 8 bases and J by 6 bases, with 10 bases between. The CDR3 has 11 amino acids. Germline V lookup: CDR1 MNHEY, CDR2 SVGAGI. In nucleotides, the CDR3 is TGTGCCAGCGTGAGGGGATCTGAAGCTTTCTTT. This translates into CASVRGSEAFF.

The V gene is TRBV29-1, the J gene TRBJ1-2, with a weak D call TRBD1 (6 bases). Germline V gene data show CDR1 as SQVTM and CDR2 as ANQGSEA. The CDR3 length is 15 residues. V shed 3 bases and J shed 6 bases, with 20 bases lying between them. The CDR3 region is CSVEFYLGGRNGYTF. CDR3 in DNA: TGCAGCGTTGAGTTTTACCTCGGGGGGCGGAATGGCTACACCTTC.

This clonotype was picked up a small number of times. J is TRBJ2-3 and V is TRBV9; 14 bases match TRBD2. Germline V gene lookup returns CDR1 SGDLS and CDR2 YYNGEE. Trimming removed 0 bases from V and 4 bases from J; junction bases left unmatched: 7. The CDR3 spans 18 residues. DNA of the CDR3: TGTGCCAGCAGCGTAGGCCCCGGGACTAGCGGGAGCCCAGATACGCAGTATTTT. The encoded protein is CASSVGPGTSGSPDTQYF.

Many counts were recorded for this clonotype. A read error may produce the germline difference seen at one junction end. The J gene is TRBJ2-2, the V gene TRBV12-3 or TRBV12-4; 10 bases line up with TRBD2. The CDR3 consists of 15 residues. In nucleotides, the CDR3 is TGTGCCAGCAGCTTAGCGGGAGGGAACACCGGGGAGCTGTTTTTT. This gives the protein CASSLAGGNTGELFF.

This sequence joins TRBV7-8 and TRBJ1-2, with D perhaps matching TRBD1 (5 bases). The germline gives CDR1 SGHVS, CDR2 FQNEAQ. Trimming cost V 2 bases and J 0 bases, with 10 bases left between them. This CDR3 comprises 15 residues. CDR3 in DNA: TGTGCCAGCAGCTTATCCCAGGACACTAACTATGGCTACACCTTC. Its translation is CASSLSQDTNYGYTF.

The table lists this clonotype with a few counts. V gene TRBV6-2 or TRBV6-3 combines with J gene TRBJ2-4; D gene unclear. V dropped 0 bases and J dropped 5 bases, with 14 bases sitting between them. Germline V gene data show CDR1 as MNHEY and CDR2 as SVGEGT. The CDR3 runs 16 residues. The CDR3 coding sequence is TGTGCCAGCAGTTACTCGATAGGTAACCTCCAAAACATTCAGTACTTC. Residues: CASSYSIGNLQNIQYF.

There are a few counts of this clonotype. CDR3 loop: CASSWDGTNTGELFF. Here the CDR3 DNA reads TGTGCCAGCAGTTGGGACGGTACGAACACCGGGGAGCTGTTTTTT. The chain recombines TRBV6-5 with TRBJ2-2; D possibly matches TRBD1 or TRBD2 (5 bases each). The CDR3 contains 15 residues. Germline-derived CDR1 and CDR2 are MNHEY and SVGAGI. V was trimmed by 4 bases and J by 0 bases, leaving 9 bases between them.

This clonotype was detected a few times. This rearrangement joins TRBV11-3 to TRBJ2-4; D call uncertain. Germline V gene data show CDR1 as SGHNT and CDR2 as YENEEA. The CDR3 length is 16 residues. Trimming took off 5 bases at V and 2 bases at J, with 16 bases between the two ends. The CDR3 is CASSLDLVLSKNIQYF. The CDR3 DNA reads TGTGCCAGCAGCCTCGATTTAGTTCTCTCCAAAAACATTCAGTACTTC. Full variable domain (outside the CDR3, taken from reference TRBV11-3 and TRBJ2-4): EAGVVQSPRYKIIEKKQPVAFWCNPISGHNTLYWYLQNLGQGPELLIRYENEEAVDDSQLPKDRFSAERLKGVDSTLKIQPAELGDSAVYLCASSLDLVLSKNIQYFGAGTRLSVL.